This record covers a single T cell receptor beta chain. Sequencing was designed to attain a depth spanning 1 in 200,000 to 1 in 1 million T cells. Assay: immunoSEQ multiplex PCR; the TCRdb copy retains only in-frame clones and omits some. The top ten hold around 25% of the sample, which has more than 9,500 clones, around 62% seen once. This record belongs to a study of cytotoxic CD8 clonotypes in ibrutinib-treated CLL. Turning to the study itself: Among patients, about 24 responded partially and 2 completely; roughly 14 then stayed remitted and 12 progressed after median roughly 68 months.

V was pared by 8 bases and J by 6 bases, with 21 bases between. Germline CDR1 and CDR2: MGHRA and YSYEKL. There are 15 residues in the CDR3. The chain links TRBV4-1 to TRBJ2-3, with D perhaps matching TRBD1 or TRBD2 (5 bases each). The sequences come from PBMCs, collected before ibrutinib treatment. The clonotype was recovered from a human donor with chronic lymphocytic leukemia. As DNA, the CDR3 is TGCGCCAGCGGGGACGAGGGGACGGCTCGTGATACGCAGTATTTT. As protein: CASGDEGTARDTQYF.